The 28 T cell receptor beta chains presented below share a single source sample, sequenced in a study of T-cell reconstitution after alpha-beta-depleted transplantation in children. Preparation of the TCRbeta library was carried out with unique molecular identifiers. TCRdb reprocessed the PCR reads via MiXCR and lists one record per CDR3 protein. The table lists under 400,000 distinct CDR3 sequences, over 20% of them singletons, with roughly 9.8% in the top ten. The material was PBMCs, mostly from graft donor cells, obtained 180 days after TCRalphabeta/CD19-depleted stem cell transplant. The source of these receptors is a male patient between 5 and 17 years old who had a stem cell transplant for acute lymphoblastic leukemia, so the T cells may come from the graft donor.

The rearrangement uses TRBV9 and TRBJ2-3; 10 positions agree with TRBD2. CDR1 is SGDLS, CDR2 YYNGEE, per germline. The CDR3 totals 17 residues. V lost 0 bases and J lost 1; bases outside the gene matches: 5. The chain's CDR3 is CASSVDPLAGGTDTQYF. CDR3 coding DNA: TGTGCCAGCAGCGTAGACCCCCTAGCGGGGGGCACAGATACGCAGTATTTT.

This clonotype was counted ten times or more. This sequence joins TRBV12-3 or TRBV12-4 and TRBJ1-2; 9 bases line up with TRBD1. The CDR3 length is 15 residues. V gave up 8 bases and J gave up 7 bases; unmatched junction bases: 14. CDR3 sequence: CASRLGGQGFGGYTF. The CDR3 coding sequence is TGTGCCAGCCGTCTGGGGGGACAGGGTTTCGGTGGCTACACCTTC.

The rearrangement links TRBV7-9 to TRBJ1-1; D is uncertain. V shed 3 bases and J shed 0 bases, with 8 bases lying between them. Germline values: CDR1 SEHNR, CDR2 FQNEAQ (reference sequence). This CDR3 spans 14 amino acids. This CDR3 reads CASSLELMNTEAFF. The CDR3 DNA follows: TGTGCCAGCAGCTTGGAATTAATGAACACTGAAGCTTTCTTT.

This clonotype was seen only a few times. The rearrangement uses TRBV20-1 and TRBJ2-7; 9 bases line up with TRBD2. Germline V gene lookup returns CDR1 DFQATT and CDR2 SNEGSKA (reference sequence). J lost 0 bases, V lost 5 bases, and 5 bases had no gene match. The length of the CDR3 is 14 residues. The CDR3 sequence is CSALGSGSSYEQYF. The CDR3 bases are TGCAGTGCTCTTGGTAGCGGGAGCTCCTACGAGCAGTACTTC.

This clonotype has more than one count but fewer than ten. This chain joins TRBV10-3 and TRBJ2-1; TRBD2 matches 10 bases. This CDR3 spans 15 amino acids. The V gene end was trimmed by 5 bases and the J gene end by 0 bases; junction bases not matched to a gene: 1. CDR1 is ENHRY, CDR2 SYGVKD, per germline. The CDR3 sequence is CAISSSGSSYNEQFF. CDR3 DNA sequence: TGTGCCATCAGTTCTAGCGGGAGCTCCTACAATGAGCAGTTCTTC.

The chain combines TRBV15 with TRBJ2-7; perhaps TRBD1 as D (6 bases). This CDR3 spans 15 amino acids. V shed 1 base and J shed 4 bases, with 14 bases lying between them. Germline CDR1 and CDR2: LNHNV and YYDKDF (reference sequence). In nucleotides, the CDR3 is TGTGCCACCAGCAGAGGCGCCCAGGGGTCTTACGAGCAGTACTTC. Translated: CATSRGAQGSYEQYF.

Turning to this clonotype: A much bigger clone sits one base away, suggesting this may be a read error. This chain uses TRBV12-3 or TRBV12-4 with TRBJ2-7, with TRBD1 identical over 8 bases. V dropped 5 bases and J dropped 0; count of bases not matched to a gene: 6. CDR3 length: 15 residues. CDR3 protein: CASSSRGRSSYEQYF. The CDR3 DNA is TGTGCCAGCAGTAGCAGGGGGCGGTCCTCCTACGAGCAGTACTTC.

This clonotype turned up a few times. The gene calls are TRBV4-1 and TRBJ2-1, with D possibly called TRBD1 or TRBD2 (5 bases each). Germline V CDR1 and CDR2: MGHRA, YSYEKL. The CDR3 length is 17 residues. Trimming cost V 3 bases and J 6 bases, with 21 bases left between them. The CDR3 here is CASSQLGIARGANEQFF. The CDR3 DNA reads TGCGCCAGCAGCCAGCTTGGGATAGCGAGAGGGGCCAATGAGCAGTTCTTC.

The rearrangement uses TRBV7-2 and TRBJ1-4; D is unclear. CDR3 length: 15 amino acids. Trimming took 5 bases from V and 4 from J, leaving 14 bases between them. From germline, CDR1 is SGHTA and CDR2 FQGNSA. The CDR3 loop is CASSPQTGINEKLFF. In DNA, the CDR3 is TGTGCCAGCAGCCCCCAGACGGGTATTAATGAAAAACTGTTTTTT.

There are a few counts of this clonotype. The chain combines TRBV7-6 with TRBJ2-1; possible D gene TRBD1, 6 bases. V dropped 4 bases and J dropped 11 bases, with 18 bases sitting between them. This CDR3 has 14 residues. Looked up from germline, CDR1 is SGHVS and CDR2 is FNYEAQ. The CDR3 DNA is TGTGCCAGCAGCTCCTACTCCTTTCGGGACAAGCAGTTCTTC. Translating it yields CASSSYSFRDKQFF.

This clonotype has only a few counts. The rearrangement uses TRBV25-1 and TRBJ2-1; D is undetermined. V was trimmed by 3 bases and J by 6 bases, leaving 9 bases between them. The CDR3 spans 13 residues. The germline V gene has CDR1 MGHDK and CDR2 SYGVNS. CDR3 residues: CASSDRVGNEQFF. As DNA, the CDR3 is TGTGCCAGCAGTGACCGCGTGGGCAATGAGCAGTTCTTC.

This clonotype has just a few counts. This rearrangement joins TRBV11-3 to TRBJ1-5; TRBD1 is a possible D gene (5 bases). CDR1 and CDR2 from the germline V gene are SGHNT and YENEEA. The CDR3 covers 12 residues. CDR3 DNA sequence: TGTCCTCCGGGGCTGTGGAATCAGCCCCAGCATTTT. As protein: CPPGLWNQPQHF.

The CDR3 sequence is CASSSLSIYGYTF. The CDR3 coding sequence is TGCGCCAGCAGCTCTCTTTCCATCTATGGCTACACCTTC. The rearrangement links TRBV5-1 to TRBJ1-2; D is unresolved. The CDR3 sequence is 13 residues long. V lost 3 bases, J lost 4 bases, and 10 bases lay in between. CDR1 is SGHRS, CDR2 YFSETQ, per germline.

This clonotype was seen a few times. V usage is TRBV12-5 and J usage is TRBJ2-1; 11 positions match TRBD2. After removal of 3 bases from V and 6 bases from J, the junction contained 4 bases not matched to a gene. This CDR3 is 15 amino acids long. CDR1 is LGHNT, CDR2 FRNRAP, per germline. The CDR3 loop is CASGFTSGRGNEQFF. CDR3 DNA: TGTGCTAGTGGTTTTACTAGCGGGAGAGGCAATGAGCAGTTCTTC.

The chain employs TRBV12-3 or TRBV12-4 and TRBJ2-2, with D perhaps assigned TRBD1 or TRBD2 (5 bases each). The V end lost 3 bases, the J end lost 5 bases, and 13 bases lay between the germline ends. The length of the CDR3 is 15 residues. The CDR3 spells CASSLGELITGELFF. The CDR3 DNA reads as TGTGCCAGCAGTTTGGGGGAGTTGATTACCGGGGAGCTGTTTTTT.

The gene calls are TRBV15 and TRBJ2-7; D possibly corresponds to TRBD2 (5 bases). The CDR3 is made up of 16 amino acids. V was shortened by 0 bases and J by 2 bases, with 14 bases between the two germline ends. The germline V gene has CDR1 LNHNV and CDR2 YYDKDF (reference sequence). This CDR3 is CATSRDQRTGTYEQYF. In DNA form, the CDR3 reads TGTGCCACCAGCAGAGATCAACGGACTGGAACCTACGAGCAGTACTTC.

This clonotype was seen only a few times. This rearrangement joins TRBV9 to TRBJ2-1; no definite D call. CDR1 is SGDLS and CDR2 is YYNGEE in the germline V gene. V dropped 4 bases and J dropped 4 bases, with 9 bases sitting between them. The CDR3 extends over 13 amino acids. CDR3 DNA: TGTGCCAGCAGCCCTCGGATTTACAATGAGCAGTTCTTC. Protein product: CASSPRIYNEQFF.

This clonotype was seen a few times. The chain employs TRBV27 and TRBJ2-1, with D possibly TRBD2 on 5 matching bases. Per the germline V gene, CDR1 is MNHEY and CDR2 is SMNVEV (reference sequence). Trimming shortened V by 7 bases and J by 3 bases, and 19 bases separated the two germline ends. The CDR3 is 16 residues long. CDR3 region: CASTRRGSGNYNEQFF. CDR3 nucleotide sequence: TGTGCCAGCACTCGACGGGGAAGCGGAAACTACAATGAGCAGTTCTTC.

This clonotype was detected many times. J is TRBJ2-3 and V is TRBV7-8, with D possibly matching TRBD2 (5 bases). This CDR3 contains 15 residues. The V and J ends lost 4 bases and 7 bases respectively, with 18 bases between them. The germline gives CDR1 SGHVS, CDR2 FQNEAQ. DNA for the CDR3: TGTGCCAGCAGCTCCCCGGTGAGGGAGATAAATACGCAGTATTTT. As protein: CASSSPVREINTQYF.

Only a few counts were recorded for this clonotype. V usage is TRBV2 and J usage is TRBJ2-2; D remains ambiguous. Trimming left V 4 bases short and J 8 bases short, with 17 bases between. This CDR3 spans 15 amino acids. In germline, CDR1 is SNHLY, CDR2 FYNNEI. This chain's CDR3 is CASSAVVGATGELFF. In DNA, the CDR3 is TGTGCCAGCAGTGCAGTGGTCGGAGCCACGGGGGAGCTGTTTTTT. Drawing the rest from reference TRBV2 and TRBJ2-2, the complete variable domain is EPEVTQTPSHQVTQMGQEVILRCVPISNHLYFYWYRQILGQKVEFLVSFYNNEISEKSEIFDDQFSVERPDGSNFTLKIRSTKLEDSAMYFCASSAVVGATGELFFGEGSRLTVL.

J is TRBJ2-7 and V is TRBV5-1; the match to TRBD2 covers 10 bases. CDR3 length equals 14 residues. Germline V gives CDR1 SGHRS, CDR2 YFSETQ. J was trimmed by 6 bases and V by 1 base; bases with no gene match: 4. The CDR3: CASSLNSGRIEQYF. The CDR3 DNA reads as TGCGCCAGCAGCTTGAATAGCGGGAGGATCGAGCAGTACTTC.

This clonotype is termed medium-sized. The chain recombines TRBV29-1 with TRBJ2-1; D is ambiguous. The CDR3 loop spans 10 amino acids. V was pared by 6 bases and J by 8 bases, with 8 bases between. CDR1 SQVTM and CDR2 ANQGSEA come from the germline V gene. CDR3 DNA: TGCAGCGTGTCAGGCTATGAGCAGTTCTTC. It specifies CSVSGYEQFF.

V gene TRBV15 combines with J gene TRBJ2-7; perhaps TRBD1 as D (6 bases). Per the germline V gene, CDR1 is LNHNV and CDR2 is YYDKDF (reference sequence). The CDR3 contains 18 residues. Between the trimmed V and J ends, which lost 0 bases and 6 bases, there was a span of 24 bases. The CDR3 loop reads CATSRDLGGIIRAVEQYF. The CDR3 DNA follows: TGTGCCACCAGCAGAGATTTAGGGGGAATTATCAGGGCGGTCGAGCAGTACTTC.

The V and J genes are TRBV20-1 and TRBJ2-1; TRBD2 matches 11 bases. V lost 7 bases to trimming and J lost 7 bases; unmatched junction nucleotides: 6. The CDR3 length is 13 residues. Germline V gene sequence: CDR1 DFQATT, CDR2 SNEGSKA (reference sequence). CDR3 bases: TGCAGTGGGACGACTAGCGGGGTTAATGAGCAGTTCTTC. Its translation: CSGTTSGVNEQFF.

This chain joins TRBV2 and TRBJ2-1; tentative D call: TRBD1 (6 bases). Germline loops: CDR1 SNHLY, CDR2 FYNNEI. The CDR3 consists of 15 residues. V lost 4 bases to trimming and J lost 4 bases, with 14 bases between them. The CDR3 DNA is TGTGCCAGCAGTGTAGGCAGGGGAACGTACAATGAGCAGTTCTTC. The encoded protein is CASSVGRGTYNEQFF.

The chain links TRBV12-3 or TRBV12-4 to TRBJ2-2, with D tentatively TRBD1 (7 bases). The CDR3 totals 14 residues. With 5 bases removed from V and 3 bases from J, the gap between germline ends came to 10 bases. The CDR3 loop is CASSLRGDTGELFF. In DNA form, the CDR3 reads TGTGCCAGCAGTCTCAGGGGGGACACCGGGGAGCTGTTTTTT.

The rearrangement links TRBV7-9 to TRBJ2-1; 7 bases line up with TRBD2. CDR3 length: 15 amino acids. Trimming removed 1 base from V and 4 bases from J; junction bases left unmatched: 4. Germline V gene lookup returns CDR1 SEHNR and CDR2 FQNEAQ (reference sequence). CDR3 sequence reads: CASSLGTSFYNEQFF. DNA of the CDR3: TGTGCCAGCAGCTTAGGGACTAGTTTTTACAATGAGCAGTTCTTC.

This clonotype was observed at least ten times. J is TRBJ1-1 and V is TRBV5-1, with D unresolved. The germline CDR1 and CDR2 sequences are SGHRS and YFSETQ. The CDR3 is 14 amino acids. Trimming removed 2 bases from V and 0 bases from J, with 8 bases in between. CDR3 in DNA: TGCGCCAGCAGCTTAACGAGGGTGAACACTGAAGCTTTCTTT. It translates to CASSLTRVNTEAFF.